Listed below are T cell receptor beta chains from one sample, sequenced in a study of T cell changes during pregnancy in multiple sclerosis. TCRdb keeps only in-frame clones here, not all; method: immunoSEQ multiplex PCR. In the table there are over 85,000 clones, about 91% of which are singletons. The source was peripheral blood, collected in the first trimester of pregnancy. The receptors were gathered from a female donor in good health, enrolled as a control in a pregnancy study. Each CDR3 is given with its conserved first and last residue. D genes are given only for firm matches. Clone size is shown for a subset of rows, as once, few, many or a class of expanded clone.

>TRBJ1-5|.|TRBV9|.
CASGTGGTAQHF
TGTGCCAGCGGGACGGGAGGCACAGCCCAGCATTTT
>TRBJ2-1|.|TRBV13|once
CASSQGGTDEQFF
TGTGCCAGCAGCCAAGGCGGTACCGATGAGCAGTTCTTC
>TRBJ2-3|.|TRBV6-1|.
CASSEGVQDTQYF
TGTGCCAGCAGTGAAGGCGTGCAAGATACGCAGTATTTT
>TRBJ2-2|.|TRBV7-3|few
CASSLSTTGELFF
TGTGCCAGCAGCTTAAGTACAACCGGGGAGCTGTTTTTT
>TRBJ2-1|.|TRBV5-8|.
CASSLPDIYNEQFF
TGTGCCAGCAGCCTCCCAGATATCTACAATGAGCAGTTCTTC
>TRBJ2-7|.|TRBV19|.
CASSGRSTYEQYF
TGTGCCAGTAGTGGGAGATCGACCTACGAGCAGTACTTC
>TRBJ1-5|.|TRBV6-1|.
CASSGQLNQPQHF
TGTGCCAGCAGTGGACAGCTCAATCAGCCCCAGCATTTT
>TRBJ2-7|TRBD1|TRBV2|.
CASLQGSPRGEQYF
TGTGCCAGCCTACAGGGGTCCCCACGAGGCGAGCAGTACTTC
>TRBJ1-4|TRBD1|TRBV30|.
CAWSVVRGQATNEKLFF
TGTGCCTGGAGTGTAGTTCGGGGACAGGCAACTAATGAAAAACTGTTTTTT
>TRBJ2-5|.|TRBV12-2|.
CASRLGPGGTIQETQYF
TGTGCAAGTCGCTTAGGCCCTGGGGGCACTATCCAAGAGACCCAGTACTTC
>TRBJ1-1|TRBD1|TRBV4-1|.
CASSQRTGQGEAFF
TGCGCCAGCAGCCAACGGACAGGGCAGGGTGAAGCTTTCTTT
>TRBJ2-1|TRBD2|TRBV9|.
CASSQTSSSYNEQFF
TGTGCCAGCAGTCAGACTAGCTCTAGCTACAATGAGCAGTTCTTC
>TRBJ1-5|TRBD1|TRBV2|.
CASSRQGTNNQPQHF
TGTGCCAGCAGTCGACAGGGGACGAACAATCAGCCCCAGCATTTT
>TRBJ2-5|TRBD1|TRBV7-9|.
CASSGRLLGQGKERETQYF
TGTGCCAGCAGCGGAAGGCTGTTAGGACAGGGAAAGGAGAGGGAGACCCAGTACTTC
>TRBJ1-1|TRBD1|TRBV25-1|.
CASSESQGAFMNTEAFF
TGTGCCAGCAGTGAGTCCCAGGGGGCATTCATGAACACTGAAGCTTTCTTT
>TRBJ2-3|TRBD1|TRBV4-3|.
CASSRSTGDGTDTQYF
TGCGCCAGCAGCCGATCGACAGGGGACGGCACAGATACGCAGTATTTT
>TRBJ2-3|.|TRBV11-2|.
CASSHGRADTQYF
TGTGCCAGCAGCCATGGCCGGGCAGATACGCAGTATTTT
>TRBJ1-1|.|TRBV4-1|.
CASTPSGRGKSEAFF
TGCGCCAGCACCCCCTCCGGCAGGGGCAAATCCGAAGCTTTCTTT
>TRBJ1-1|.|TRBV5-4|few
CASSIGGNTEAFF
TGTGCCAGCAGCATCGGGGGGAACACTGAAGCTTTCTTT
>TRBJ1-2|.|TRBV5-1|.
CASSLGERGYGYTF
TGCGCCAGCAGCTTGGGGGAACGGGGGTATGGCTACACCTTC
>TRBJ1-4|.|TRBV10-3|once
CAISESTGREKLFF
TGTGCCATCAGTGAGTCGACTGGTCGGGAAAAACTGTTTTTT
>TRBJ1-3|.|TRBV6-5|.
CASKDRISGNTIYF
TGTGCCAGCAAAGACAGAATCTCTGGAAACACCATATATTTT
>TRBJ2-3|TRBD1|TRBV5-1|.
CASSPGLLTGGTDTQYF
TGCGCCAGCAGCCCCGGACTTTTGACAGGGGGAACAGATACGCAGTATTTT
>TRBJ1-1|.|TRBV19|.
CASSIGISRDTEAFF
TGTGCCAGTAGTATAGGGATCTCGCGGGACACTGAAGCTTTCTTT
>TRBJ2-7|.|TRBV2|.
CASSETGIPSYEQYF
TGTGCCAGCAGTGAAACGGGGATCCCTTCCTACGAGCAGTACTTC
>TRBJ1-6|TRBD1|TRBV7-6|.
CASSLAKPGGGSPLHF
TGTGCCAGCAGCTTAGCAAAGCCAGGGGGCGGCTCACCCCTCCACTTT
>TRBJ2-1|.|TRBV6-5|.
CASSYAGPNEQFF
TGTGCCAGCAGTTACGCAGGTCCGAATGAGCAGTTCTTC
>TRBJ2-3|.|TRBV11-3|.
CASSLWAVDTQYF
TGTGCCAGCAGCTTATGGGCAGTAGATACGCAGTATTTT
>TRBJ1-5|.|TRBV28|.
CASSLYGGINQPQHF
TGTGCCAGCAGTTTATATGGCGGTATCAATCAGCCCCAGCATTTT
>TRBJ1-3|TRBD1|TRBV7-2|once
CASSLSGTVSGNTIYF
TGTGCCAGCAGCTTGTCGGGGACAGTCTCTGGAAACACCATATATTTT
>TRBJ2-3|.|TRBV29-1|.
CSYRGGNPFSTDTQYF
TGCAGCTACAGAGGAGGGAACCCTTTTAGCACAGATACGCAGTATTTT
>TRBJ2-7|.|TRBV28|.
CASSFSRGRVLGQYF
TGTGCCAGCAGTTTTTCGCGGGGGCGGGTTTTAGGGCAGTACTTC
>TRBJ1-2|.|TRBV7-6|.
CASSDRGDGYTF
TGTGCCAGCAGCGACCGGGGAGATGGCTACACCTTC
>TRBJ2-3|TRBD1|TRBV28|.
CASSLGDRYTDTQYF
TGTGCCAGCAGTTTAGGGGACAGATACACAGATACGCAGTATTTT
>TRBJ2-6|.|TRBV6-5|.
CASSYQRSGANVLTF
TGTGCCAGCAGTTACCAGCGCTCTGGGGCCAACGTCCTGACTTTC
>TRBJ2-3|TRBD2|TRBV2|.
CASMGTSGGQQYF
TGTGCCAGCATGGGGACTAGCGGGGGGCAGCAGTATTTT
>TRBJ2-2|TRBD1|TRBV7-3|.
CASSASTGGSGELFF
TGTGCCAGCAGCGCGTCCACAGGGGGCTCCGGGGAGCTGTTTTTT
>TRBJ1-1|.|TRBV7-8|.
CASSSSSGMELEAFF
TGTGCCAGCAGCTCTAGTTCGGGGATGGAACTGGAAGCTTTCTTT
>TRBJ1-1|.|TRBV6-6|.
CASRPLWANTEAFF
TGTGCCAGCAGGCCCTTATGGGCGAACACTGAAGCTTTCTTT
>TRBJ1-1|.|TRBV4-3|.
CASSQGATAEAFF
TGCGCCAGCAGCCAAGGGGCTACAGCTGAAGCTTTCTTT
>TRBJ2-3|TRBD2|TRBV4-1|once
CASSQEGAAGGISTDTQYF
TGCGCCAGCAGCCAAGAGGGGGCTGCGGGGGGAATCAGCACAGATACGCAGTATTTT
>TRBJ2-6|.|TRBV19|.
CASSTQGAGANVLTF
TGTGCCAGTAGTACGCAGGGCGCTGGGGCCAACGTCCTGACTTTC
>TRBJ1-1|.|TRBV11-1|.
CASNPLGENTEAFF
TGTGCCAGCAACCCCTTAGGGGAGAACACTGAAGCTTTCTTT
>TRBJ2-3|.|TRBV11-3|.
CATALGGTTDTQYF
TGTGCCACCGCTTTAGGGGGAACCACAGATACGCAGTATTTT
>TRBJ1-1|.|TRBV7-3|.
CASRQNAGGSTEAFF
TGTGCCAGCAGACAAAACGCCGGGGGGAGCACTGAAGCTTTCTTT
>TRBJ2-5|.|TRBV29-1|few
CSVAPGGETQYF
TGCAGCGTTGCACCCGGAGGGGAGACCCAGTACTTC
>TRBJ1-5|.|TRBV7-2|.
CASSPRTDNQPQHF
TGTGCCAGCAGCCCCCGAACAGATAATCAGCCCCAGCATTTT
>TRBJ2-1|TRBD1|TRBV27|.
CASRTGTGDNEQFF
TGTGCCAGCAGGACCGGGACAGGGGACAATGAGCAGTTCTTC
>TRBJ2-7|.|TRBV11-2|.
CASSFISGTYEQYF
TGTGCCAGCAGCTTTATCTCAGGGACCTACGAGCAGTACTTC
>TRBJ2-7|TRBD1|TRBV6-1|once
CASREGQGAMYEQYF
TGTGCCAGCAGGGAAGGACAGGGGGCAATGTACGAGCAGTACTTC
>TRBJ1-5|TRBD1|TRBV19|.
CASSSTGGNQPQHF
TGTGCCAGTAGCAGTACAGGGGGCAATCAGCCCCAGCATTTT
>TRBJ2-1|TRBD1|TRBV5-6|.
CASSLAGQGLSSYNEQFF
TGTGCCAGCAGCTTGGCGGGACAGGGTCTAAGCTCCTACAATGAGCAGTTCTTC
>TRBJ2-3|.|TRBV27|.
CASSRPPGGTQYF
TGTGCCAGCAGCCGCCCCCCCGGCGGTACGCAGTATTTT
>TRBJ2-7|TRBD1|TRBV7-2|.
CASSLAVGRTGNEQYF
TGTGCCAGCAGCTTAGCTGTGGGGAGGACAGGGAACGAGCAGTACTTC
>TRBJ1-6|TRBD1|TRBV2|.
CASGRDRGRSPLHF
TGTGCCAGCGGCCGGGACAGGGGGAGATCACCCCTCCACTTT
>TRBJ2-1|.|TRBV18|.
CASSQTGDPPNEQFF
TGTGCCAGCTCTCAAACAGGAGACCCTCCCAATGAGCAGTTCTTC
>TRBJ2-7|.|TRBV11-1|.
CASSPGVSYEQYF
TGTGCCAGCAGCCCAGGGGTATCCTACGAGCAGTACTTC
>TRBJ1-1|TRBD1|TRBV4-3|.
CASSQGTGGRNTEAFF
TGCGCCAGCAGCCAAGGGACAGGGGGCAGGAACACTGAAGCTTTCTTT
>TRBJ1-2|TRBD1|TRBV7-3|.
CASSRGQGSNYGYTF
TGTGCCAGCAGCCGCGGACAGGGAAGTAACTATGGCTACACCTTC